This T cell receptor (beta chain) is drawn from a study of blood T cell repertoires in COVID-19. Looking at the study overall: Italy, Spain and the United States were the sources of the convalescent and acute COVID-19 samples. Nucleic acid was either cDNA or gDNA, and it came from T cells, B-cell-depleted T cells, or PBMCs.

J was trimmed by 6 bases and V by 0 bases; bases with no gene match: 4. This CDR3 is built from 16 residues. Germline V gives CDR1 MGHRA, CDR2 YSYEKL. Per the study methods: Nucleated cell counts were estimated from reference gene primer amplification. The protocol was immunoSEQ multiplex PCR, while the TCRdb copy is restricted to in-frame clones and leaves out a portion. D and trimming come from the DNA, and the V and J calls and clone size come from that table. The table shows 90,000 to 150,000 clones, with more than 80% occurring only once. The TCR comes from a man aged 65-85 years with active or convalescent COVID-19. Sequencing was carried out using peripheral blood. V usage is TRBV4-1 and J usage is TRBJ2-3; 12 bases are shared with TRBD2. The CDR3 protein is CASSQDRLAGGDTQYF. Here the CDR3 DNA reads TGCGCCAGCAGCCAAGATCGGCTAGCGGGAGGGGATACGCAGTATTTT.